The 9 T cell receptor beta chains presented below share a single source sample, sequenced in a study of a mutant IDH1 vaccine in newly diagnosed glioma (dated by TCRdb to about 2021). The sample's time point, from its label and the paper: baseline, week 1 (first vaccination visit). Reading the label with the study, this specimen's treatment or condition is: pre-vaccination baseline after standard-of-care therapy. The library was prepared using the immunoSEQ multiplex PCR assay. The clones in this table, taken by TCRdb from immuneACCESS, are in-frame only. Not every clone is retained; where verified, under half of the shortfall comes from an unresolved V gene, and the cause of the rest is unknown. The sample has around 64,000 clones on record, about 83% of them singletons. The ten largest clones add up to about 4.8% of the sample. The source was peripheral blood mononuclear cells (PBMCs), collected from a glioma patient treated with radiotherapy, temozolomide or both. Receptors were obtained from a woman aged 18-29 years with glioma. Some clones in this sample may be carry-over from other donors' samples.

V usage is TRBV28 and J usage is TRBJ1-1, with TRBD1 matching 7 bases. The germline V gene has CDR1 MDHEN and CDR2 SYDVKM. This CDR3 has 18 residues. After removal of 6 bases from V and 4 bases from J, the junction contained 20 bases not matched to a gene. The CDR3 nucleotides read TGTGCCAGCAGCGCAACAACAGGGGTAGAAGTTTGGAGCACTGAAGCTTTCTTT. It specifies CASSATTGVEVWSTEAFF. The whole variable domain, remainder taken from reference TRBV28 and TRBJ1-1, is DVKVTQSSRYLVKRTGEKVFLECVQDMDHENMFWYRQDPGLGLRLIYFSYDVKMKEKGDIPEGYSVSREKKERFSLILESASTNQTSMYLCASSATTGVEVWSTEAFFGQGTRLTVV.

The chain links TRBV29-1 to TRBJ1-5; no reliable D call. The CDR3 consists of 14 residues. Germline CDR1 and CDR2: SQVTM and ANQGSEA. Trimming took off 1 base at V and 2 bases at J, with 9 bases between the two ends. Written as DNA, the CDR3 is TGCAGCGTTGAAGGTGGGGATGGCAATCAGCCCCAGCATTTT. Translating gives CSVEGGDGNQPQHF. The full variable domain, rest sourced from reference TRBV29-1 and TRBJ1-5, is SAVISQKPSRDICQRGTSLTIQCQVDSQVTMMFWYRQQPGQSLTLIATANQGSEATYESGFVIDKFPISRPNLTFSTLTVSNMSPEDSSIYLCSVEGGDGNQPQHFGDGTRLSIL.

This chain uses TRBV5-1 with TRBJ1-2; D is unclear. The CDR3 is 12 amino acids. Germline V gene lookup returns CDR1 SGHRS and CDR2 YFSETQ. Trimming left V 1 base short and J 5 bases short, with 6 bases between. The CDR3 bases are TGCGCCAGCAGCTTGAGCGGATATGGCTACACCTTC. Amino acids: CASSLSGYGYTF. The full variable domain, its missing parts supplied by reference TRBV5-1 and TRBJ1-2, is KAGVTQTPRYLIKTRGQQVTLSCSPISGHRSVSWYQQTPGQGLQFLFEYFSETQRNKGNFPGRFSGRQFSNSRSEMNVSTLELGDSALYLCASSLSGYGYTFGSGTRLTVV.

The chain recombines TRBV30 with TRBJ1-2; possibly TRBD1 for D (5 bases). Deletions cut 5 bases from V and 4 bases from J, with 17 bases between. Per the germline V gene, CDR1 is GTSNPN and CDR2 is SVGIG (reference sequence). The CDR3 loop spans 14 amino acids. CDR3 bases: TGTGCCTGGGGTTGGCGGGGCGCGATCTATGGCTACACCTTC. This translates into CAWGWRGAIYGYTF.

The chain uses TRBV6-1 and TRBJ2-7, with no clear D. Trimming cost V 8 bases and J 1 base, with 9 bases left between them. The CDR3 extends over 12 amino acids. Germline V gene sequence: CDR1 MNHNS, CDR2 SASEGT. The CDR3 sequence is CASSWASYEQYF. The CDR3 DNA sequence: TGTGCCAGCTCGTGGGCTTCCTACGAGCAGTACTTC.

This clone came up once. The chain has TRBV29-1 and TRBJ2-7; D call uncertain. From germline, CDR1 is SQVTM and CDR2 ANQGSEA. Trimming took 7 bases from V and 2 from J, leaving 12 bases between them. This CDR3 spans 12 amino acids. The CDR3 bases are TGCAGCGGCCGACAAGGCCCCTACGAGCAGTACTTC. Translated, it gives CSGRQGPYEQYF.

The CDR3 DNA is TGTGCCAGCAGTGGGGACAGGCCTGAAGCTTTCTTT. This codes for CASSGDRPEAFF. J is TRBJ1-1 and V is TRBV2, with 8 bases aligning to TRBD1. Per germline, CDR1 SNHLY and CDR2 FYNNEI. The CDR3 contains 12 residues. V dropped 4 bases and J dropped 6; count of bases not matched to a gene: 1.

The CDR3, as DNA: TGTGCCACCCTCAGGGACAGGGAGTATCAGCCCCAGCATTTT. This gives the protein CATLRDREYQPQHF. V is TRBV6-1 and J is TRBJ1-5, with TRBD1 identical over 9 bases. CDR1 is MNHNS and CDR2 is SASEGT in the germline V gene. This CDR3 is 14 amino acids long. V lost 10 bases to trimming and J lost 5 bases; unmatched junction nucleotides: 9.

The chain links TRBV4-1 to TRBJ2-7; possible D gene TRBD1, 6 bases. The CDR3 has 15 residues. V lost 0 bases to trimming and J lost 0 bases, with 9 bases between them. Germline V gene lookup returns CDR1 MGHRA and CDR2 YSYEKL. The CDR3: CASSQDNRASYEQYF. DNA of the CDR3: TGCGCCAGCAGCCAAGATAACAGGGCCTCCTACGAGCAGTACTTC.